One and the same sample provided the 3 T cell receptor beta chains below, sequenced in a study of OX40 agonist ivuxolimab in advanced cancers. Receptor amplification or capture employed the immunoSEQ multiplex PCR assay. TCRdb took this table from immuneACCESS and kept in-frame rearrangements with V and J called. Such tables lack part of the clones; where checked against another copy, unresolved V genes explain under half of the gap, and the rest is unexplained. This sample gives tens of thousands of clones in total; almost 85% of them show up just once. Jointly, the top ten make up roughly 1.2% of the sample. The sample in question was CD4+ or CD8+ T cells sorted from blood, obtained in a trial of the OX40 agonist ivuxolimab. The source of these receptors is an adult with an advanced solid tumor such as melanoma, head and neck, liver or kidney cancer.

The chain uses TRBV11-2 and TRBJ2-7; no firm D call. The length of the CDR3 is 13 residues. Trimming cost V 4 bases and J 3 bases, with 10 bases left between them. Germline V gene data show CDR1 as SGHAT and CDR2 as FQNNGV. CDR3 nucleotides: TGTGCCAGCAGCTCACCCGTACTCTACGAGCAGTACTTC. Protein: CASSSPVLYEQYF.

The V gene is TRBV19, the J gene TRBJ1-5, with D perhaps matching TRBD1 (6 bases). The CDR3 runs 17 residues. Germline values: CDR1 LNHDA, CDR2 SQIVND (reference sequence). Trimming took off 3 bases at V and 1 base at J, with 16 bases between the two ends. The CDR3 sequence: CASSIIPQGSSNQPQHF. The DNA of the CDR3 is TGTGCCAGTAGTATTATACCCCAGGGGAGCAGCAATCAGCCCCAGCATTTT.

The chain employs TRBV4-3 and TRBJ2-1, with D unresolved. V lost 0 bases, J lost 7 bases, and 10 bases lay in between. CDR1 LGHNA and CDR2 YSLEER come from the germline V gene. The CDR3 is 14 amino acids. CDR3 loop: CASSQDLPENEQFF. The CDR3 region has the DNA TGCGCCAGCAGCCAAGATCTGCCGGAAAATGAGCAGTTCTTC.